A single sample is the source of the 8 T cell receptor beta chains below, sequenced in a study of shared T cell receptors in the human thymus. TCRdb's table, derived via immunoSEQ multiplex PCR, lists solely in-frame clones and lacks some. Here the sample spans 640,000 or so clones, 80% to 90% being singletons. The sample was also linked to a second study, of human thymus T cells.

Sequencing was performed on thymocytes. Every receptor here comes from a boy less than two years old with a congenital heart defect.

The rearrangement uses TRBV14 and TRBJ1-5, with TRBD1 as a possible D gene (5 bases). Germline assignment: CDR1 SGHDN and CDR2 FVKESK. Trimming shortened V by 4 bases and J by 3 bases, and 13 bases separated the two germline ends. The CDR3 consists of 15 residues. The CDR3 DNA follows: TGTGCCAGCAGCCGGGGTGGGGGGACCAATCAGCCCCAGCATTTT. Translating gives CASSRGGGTNQPQHF. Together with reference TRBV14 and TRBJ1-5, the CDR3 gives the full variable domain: EAGVTQFPSHSVIEKGQTVTLRCDPISGHDNLYWYRRVMGKEIKFLLHFVKESKQDESGMPNNRFLAERTGGTYSTLKVQPAELEDSGVYFCASSRGGGTNQPQHFGDGTRLSIL.

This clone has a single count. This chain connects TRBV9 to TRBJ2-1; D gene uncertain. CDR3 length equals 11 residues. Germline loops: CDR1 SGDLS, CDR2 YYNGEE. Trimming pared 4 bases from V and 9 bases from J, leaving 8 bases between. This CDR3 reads CASSLQREQFF. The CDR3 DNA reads TGTGCCAGCAGCCTCCAGCGTGAGCAGTTCTTC.

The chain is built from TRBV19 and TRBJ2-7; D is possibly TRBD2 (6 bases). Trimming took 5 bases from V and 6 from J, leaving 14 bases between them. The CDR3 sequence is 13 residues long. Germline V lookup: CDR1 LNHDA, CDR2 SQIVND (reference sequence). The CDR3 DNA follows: TGTGCCAGTAGTTCCGGGACTCCAGGCGAGCAGTACTTC. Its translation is CASSSGTPGEQYF.

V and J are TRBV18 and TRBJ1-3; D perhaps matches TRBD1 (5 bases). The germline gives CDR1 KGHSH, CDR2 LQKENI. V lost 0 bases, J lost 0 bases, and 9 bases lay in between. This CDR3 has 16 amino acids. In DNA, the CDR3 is TGTGCCAGCTCACCACCGGGACTATTCTCTGGAAACACCATATATTTT. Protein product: CASSPPGLFSGNTIYF.

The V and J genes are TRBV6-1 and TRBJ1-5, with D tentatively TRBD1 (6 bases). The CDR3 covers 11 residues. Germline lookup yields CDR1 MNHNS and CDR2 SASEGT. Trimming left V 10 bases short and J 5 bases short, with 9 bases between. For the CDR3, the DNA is TGTGCCACCCAGGGGTATCAGCCCCAGCATTTT. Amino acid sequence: CATQGYQPQHF.

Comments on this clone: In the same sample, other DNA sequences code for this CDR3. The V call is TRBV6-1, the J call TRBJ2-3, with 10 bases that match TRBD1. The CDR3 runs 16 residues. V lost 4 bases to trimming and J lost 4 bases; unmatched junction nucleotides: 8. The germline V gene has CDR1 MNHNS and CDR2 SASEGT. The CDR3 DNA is TGTGCCAGCAGTGGGAAGACAGGGGGCAACGCAGATACGCAGTATTTT. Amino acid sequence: CASSGKTGGNADTQYF.

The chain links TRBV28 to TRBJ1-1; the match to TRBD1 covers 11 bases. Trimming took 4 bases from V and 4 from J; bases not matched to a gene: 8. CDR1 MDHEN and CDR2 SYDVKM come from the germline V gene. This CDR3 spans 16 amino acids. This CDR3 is CASSSRDRGWGTEAFF. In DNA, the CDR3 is TGTGCCAGCAGTTCCCGGGACAGGGGGTGGGGCACTGAAGCTTTCTTT.

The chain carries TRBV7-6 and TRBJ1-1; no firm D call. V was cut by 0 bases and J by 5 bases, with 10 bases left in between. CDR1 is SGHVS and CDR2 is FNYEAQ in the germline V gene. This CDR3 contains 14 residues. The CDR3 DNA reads TGTGCCAGCAGCTTAGCTAGAGTGAGAACTGAAGCTTTCTTT. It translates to CASSLARVRTEAFF. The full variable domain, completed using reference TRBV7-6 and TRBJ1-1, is GAGVSQSPRYKVTKRGQDVALRCDPISGHVSLYWYRQALGQGPEFLTYFNYEAQQDKSGLPNDRFSAERPEGSISTLTIQRTEQRDSAMYRCASSLARVRTEAFFGQGTRLTVV.